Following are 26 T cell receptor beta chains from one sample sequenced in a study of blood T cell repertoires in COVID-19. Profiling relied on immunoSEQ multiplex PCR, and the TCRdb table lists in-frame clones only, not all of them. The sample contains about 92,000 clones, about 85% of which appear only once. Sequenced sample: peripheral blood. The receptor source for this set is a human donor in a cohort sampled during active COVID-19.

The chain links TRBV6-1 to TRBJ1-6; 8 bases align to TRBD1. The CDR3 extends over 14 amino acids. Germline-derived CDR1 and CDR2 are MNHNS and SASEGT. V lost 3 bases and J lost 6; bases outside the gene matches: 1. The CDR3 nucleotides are TGTGCCAGCAGTGAGACAGGGGCTAATTCACCCCTCCACTTT. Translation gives CASSETGANSPLHF.

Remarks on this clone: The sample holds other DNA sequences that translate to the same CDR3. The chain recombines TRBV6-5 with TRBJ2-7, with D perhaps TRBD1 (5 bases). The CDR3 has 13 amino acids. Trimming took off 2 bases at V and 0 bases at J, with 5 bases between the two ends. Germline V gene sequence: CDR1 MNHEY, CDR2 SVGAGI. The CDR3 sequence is CASSYDSSYEQYF. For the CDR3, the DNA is TGTGCCAGCAGTTACGACAGCTCCTACGAGCAGTACTTC.

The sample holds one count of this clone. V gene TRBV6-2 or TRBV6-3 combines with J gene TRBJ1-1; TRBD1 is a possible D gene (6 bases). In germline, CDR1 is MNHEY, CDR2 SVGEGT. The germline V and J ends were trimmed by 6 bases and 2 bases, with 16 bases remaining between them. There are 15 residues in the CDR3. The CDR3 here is CASSWVQGSNTEAFF. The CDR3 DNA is TGTGCCAGCAGCTGGGTACAGGGCTCAAACACTGAAGCTTTCTTT.

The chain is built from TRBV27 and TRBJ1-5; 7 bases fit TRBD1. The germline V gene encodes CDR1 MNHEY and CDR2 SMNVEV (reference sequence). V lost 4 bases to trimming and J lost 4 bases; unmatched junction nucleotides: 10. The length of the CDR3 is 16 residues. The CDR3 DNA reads TGTGCCAGCAGTTCATTCTATGGGACAGAAAATCAGCCCCAGCATTTT. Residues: CASSSFYGTENQPQHF.

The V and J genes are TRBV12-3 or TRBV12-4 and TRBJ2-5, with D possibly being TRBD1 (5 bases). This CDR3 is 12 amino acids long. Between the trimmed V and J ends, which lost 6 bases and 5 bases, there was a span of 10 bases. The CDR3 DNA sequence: TGTGCCAGCAGCGCAGGGTGGGAGACCCAGTACTTC. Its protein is CASSAGWETQYF.

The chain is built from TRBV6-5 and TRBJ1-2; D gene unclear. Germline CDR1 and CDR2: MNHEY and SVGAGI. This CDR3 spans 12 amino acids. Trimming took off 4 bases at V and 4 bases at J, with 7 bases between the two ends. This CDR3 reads CASSSPGYGYTF. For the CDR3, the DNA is TGTGCCAGCAGTTCACCCGGCTATGGCTACACCTTC.

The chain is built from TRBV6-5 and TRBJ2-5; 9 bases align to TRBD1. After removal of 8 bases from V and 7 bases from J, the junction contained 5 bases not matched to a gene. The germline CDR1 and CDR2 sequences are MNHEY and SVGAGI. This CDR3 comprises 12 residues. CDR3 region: CASGRGQGTQYF. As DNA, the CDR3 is TGTGCCAGCGGACGGGGACAGGGGACCCAGTACTTC.

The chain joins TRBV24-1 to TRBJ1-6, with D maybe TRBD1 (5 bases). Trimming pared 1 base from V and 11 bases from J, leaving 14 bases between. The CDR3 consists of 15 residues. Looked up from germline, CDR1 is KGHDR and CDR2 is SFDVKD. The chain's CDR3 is CATSDFRGERTPLHF. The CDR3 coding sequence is TGTGCCACCAGTGATTTTCGGGGGGAACGGACACCCCTCCACTTT.

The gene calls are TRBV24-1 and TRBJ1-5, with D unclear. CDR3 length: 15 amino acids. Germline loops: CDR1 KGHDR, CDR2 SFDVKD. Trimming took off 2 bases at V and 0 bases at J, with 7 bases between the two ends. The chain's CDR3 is CATSDSGYSNQPQHF. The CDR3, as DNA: TGTGCCACCAGTGATTCAGGCTATAGCAATCAGCCCCAGCATTTT.

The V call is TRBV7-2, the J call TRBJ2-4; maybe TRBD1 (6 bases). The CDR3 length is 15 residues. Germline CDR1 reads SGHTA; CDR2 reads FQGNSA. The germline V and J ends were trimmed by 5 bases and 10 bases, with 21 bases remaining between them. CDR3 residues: CASSSVGVRDTIQYF. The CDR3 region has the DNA TGTGCCAGCAGCAGTGTTGGCGTCCGGGACACTATTCAGTACTTC.

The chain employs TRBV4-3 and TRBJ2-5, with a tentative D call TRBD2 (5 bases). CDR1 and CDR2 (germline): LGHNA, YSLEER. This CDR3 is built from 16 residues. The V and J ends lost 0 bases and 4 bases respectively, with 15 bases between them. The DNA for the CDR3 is TGCGCCAGCAGCCAAGATCGGGCTAGCTCAGGAGAGACCCAGTACTTC. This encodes CASSQDRASSGETQYF.

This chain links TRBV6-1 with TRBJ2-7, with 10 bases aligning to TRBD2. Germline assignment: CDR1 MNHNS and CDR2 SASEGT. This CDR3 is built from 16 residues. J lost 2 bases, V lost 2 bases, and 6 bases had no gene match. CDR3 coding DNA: TGTGCCAGCAGTGAATTTCAAGCGGGAGGGCCCTACGAGCAGTACTTC. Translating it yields CASSEFQAGGPYEQYF.

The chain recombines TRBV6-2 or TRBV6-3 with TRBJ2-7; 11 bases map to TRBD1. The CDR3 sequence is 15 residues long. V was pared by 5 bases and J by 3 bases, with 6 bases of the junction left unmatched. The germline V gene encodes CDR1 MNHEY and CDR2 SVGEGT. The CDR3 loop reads CASSQRGTGGYEQYF. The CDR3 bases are TGTGCCAGCAGTCAACGGGGGACAGGGGGCTACGAGCAGTACTTC.

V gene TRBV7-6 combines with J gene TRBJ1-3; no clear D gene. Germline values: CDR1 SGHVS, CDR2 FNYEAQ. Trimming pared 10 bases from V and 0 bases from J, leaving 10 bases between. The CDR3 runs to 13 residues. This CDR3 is CATSKNSGNTIYF. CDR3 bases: TGTGCCACGAGTAAGAACTCTGGAAACACCATATATTTT.

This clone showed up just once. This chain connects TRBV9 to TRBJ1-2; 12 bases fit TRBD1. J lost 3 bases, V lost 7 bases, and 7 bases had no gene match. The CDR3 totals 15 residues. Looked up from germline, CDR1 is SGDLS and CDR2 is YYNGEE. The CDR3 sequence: CASRGTGGEYYGYTF. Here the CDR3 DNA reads TGTGCCAGCCGAGGGACAGGGGGCGAGTACTATGGCTACACCTTC.

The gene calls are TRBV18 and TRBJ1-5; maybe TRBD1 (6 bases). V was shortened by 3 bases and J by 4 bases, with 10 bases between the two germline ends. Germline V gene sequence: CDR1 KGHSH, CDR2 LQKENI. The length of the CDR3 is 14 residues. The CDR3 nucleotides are TGTGCCAGCTCACCGGACAGTACGAATCAGCCCCAGCATTTT. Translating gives CASSPDSTNQPQHF.

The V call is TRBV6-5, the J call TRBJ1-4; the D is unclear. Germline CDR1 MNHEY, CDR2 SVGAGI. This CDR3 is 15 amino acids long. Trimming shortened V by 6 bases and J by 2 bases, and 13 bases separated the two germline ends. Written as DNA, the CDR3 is TGTGCCAGCAGCAGGACTCGAGGGACTAATGAAAAACTGTTTTTT. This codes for CASSRTRGTNEKLFF.

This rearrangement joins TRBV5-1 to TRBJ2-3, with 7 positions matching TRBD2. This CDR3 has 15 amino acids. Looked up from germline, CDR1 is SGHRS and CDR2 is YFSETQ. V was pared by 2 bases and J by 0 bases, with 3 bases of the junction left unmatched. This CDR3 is CASSFTSASTDTQYF. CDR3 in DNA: TGCGCCAGCAGCTTTACTAGCGCGAGCACAGATACGCAGTATTTT. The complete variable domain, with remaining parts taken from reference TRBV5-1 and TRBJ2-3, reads KAGVTQTPRYLIKTRGQQVTLSCSPISGHRSVSWYQQTPGQGLQFLFEYFSETQRNKGNFPGRFSGRQFSNSRSEMNVSTLELGDSALYLCASSFTSASTDTQYFGPGTRLTVL.

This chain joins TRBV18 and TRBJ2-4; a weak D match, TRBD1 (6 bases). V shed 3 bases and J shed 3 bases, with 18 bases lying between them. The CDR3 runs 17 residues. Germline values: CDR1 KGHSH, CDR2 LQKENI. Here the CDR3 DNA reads TGTGCCAGCTCACCGCCGACAGGAGCTCTAGTCAAAAACATTCAGTACTTC. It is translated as CASSPPTGALVKNIQYF.

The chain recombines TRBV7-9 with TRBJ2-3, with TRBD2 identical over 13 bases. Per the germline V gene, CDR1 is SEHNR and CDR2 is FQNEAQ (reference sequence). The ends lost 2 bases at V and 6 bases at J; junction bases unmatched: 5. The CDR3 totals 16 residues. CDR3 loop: CASSLSGLAGADTQYF. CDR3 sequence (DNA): TGTGCCAGCAGCTTAAGCGGACTAGCGGGAGCGGATACGCAGTATTTT.

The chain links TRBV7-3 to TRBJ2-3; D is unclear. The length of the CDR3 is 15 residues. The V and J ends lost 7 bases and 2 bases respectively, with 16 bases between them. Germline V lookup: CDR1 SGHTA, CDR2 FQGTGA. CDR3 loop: CASTSLAGSTDTQYF. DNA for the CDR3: TGTGCCAGCACCAGTCTGGCAGGTTCCACAGATACGCAGTATTTT.

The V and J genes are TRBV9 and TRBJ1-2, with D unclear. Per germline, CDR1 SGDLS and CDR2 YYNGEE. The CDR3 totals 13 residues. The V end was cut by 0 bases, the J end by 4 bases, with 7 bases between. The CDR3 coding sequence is TGTGCCAGCAGCGTAGGCAGGTCCTATGGCTACACCTTC. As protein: CASSVGRSYGYTF.

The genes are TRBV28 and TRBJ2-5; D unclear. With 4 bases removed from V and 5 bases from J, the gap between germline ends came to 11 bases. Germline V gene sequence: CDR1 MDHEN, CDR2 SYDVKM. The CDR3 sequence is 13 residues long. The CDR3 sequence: CASSSSSVETQYF. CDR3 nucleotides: TGTGCCAGCAGTTCCTCTTCCGTGGAGACCCAGTACTTC.

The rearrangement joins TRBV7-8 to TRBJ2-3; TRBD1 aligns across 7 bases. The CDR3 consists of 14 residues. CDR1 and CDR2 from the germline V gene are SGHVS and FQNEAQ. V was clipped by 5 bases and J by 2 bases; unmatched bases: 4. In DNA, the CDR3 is TGTGCCAGCAGCCACAGGGGTCTCACAGATACGCAGTATTTT. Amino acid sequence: CASSHRGLTDTQYF.

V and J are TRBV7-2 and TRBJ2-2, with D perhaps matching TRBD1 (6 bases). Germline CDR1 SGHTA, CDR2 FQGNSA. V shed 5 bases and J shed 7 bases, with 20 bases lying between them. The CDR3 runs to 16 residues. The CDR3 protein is CASSPPTGPGDGELFF. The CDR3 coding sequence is TGTGCCAGCAGCCCCCCGACAGGCCCCGGGGACGGGGAGCTGTTTTTT.

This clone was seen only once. The CDR3 is CASSALVGTSGYNEQFF. The CDR3, as DNA: TGTGCCAGCAGCGCCTTAGTTGGGACTAGCGGGTACAATGAGCAGTTCTTC. This chain connects TRBV9 to TRBJ2-1, with 12 bases fitting TRBD2. There are 17 residues in the CDR3. With 3 bases clipped from V and 4 bases from J, the junction kept 8 bases outside the gene matches. Germline values: CDR1 SGDLS, CDR2 YYNGEE.